This T cell receptor (beta chain) derives from a study of cytomegalovirus exposure and HLA in healthy donors. Study results and caveats: Apart from CMV serostatus, no immune exposure information was available. Associated with cytomegalovirus, according to the listing, were around 170 TCR beta chains. Within a later analysis, the majority of CMV-associated TCR beta chains appeared HLA-restricted. Most of the TCR beta V segments (in an earlier analysis) were productive either about 87% or about 30% of the time.

In the case of this clone: Its antigen remains unknown.

PCR amplification relied on 60 Vbeta primers (plus 13 Jbeta primers). TCRdb's copy holds only in-frame clones and misses some; the assay was immunoSEQ multiplex PCR. The data hold about 270,000 clones, with under 80% observed a single time. Looked up from germline, CDR1 is MNHNS and CDR2 is SASEGT. This CDR3 contains 12 residues. The V segment lost 6 bases and the J segment 1 base; nucleotides outside the gene matches: 0. Source material: PBMCs. The sequence derives from a female donor in good health and CMV-seronegative. The chain employs TRBV6-1 and TRBJ2-7; TRBD2 matches at 7 bases. The CDR3 DNA reads TGTGCCAGCAGGGGGGGGTCCTACGAGCAGTACTTC. Translating gives CASRGGSYEQYF.